This note documents a single TCR beta chain sequence. Participant age was about 18 to 95 years, and participants resided in fewer than 30 US areas. The data belong to a study of blood T cell repertoires in COVID-19. Produced via immunoSEQ multiplex PCR; TCRdb's table is partial and in-frame only. Among 150,000 to 200,000 clones listed, more than 85% were seen once. The CDR3 runs 14 residues. V shed 5 bases and J shed 6 bases, with 14 bases lying between them. The germline CDR1 and CDR2 sequences are MNHEY and SVGEGT. This receptor was identified in a human donor with acute COVID-19. The donor label of this sample is uncertain. Material for sequencing was PBMCs or T cells enriched from blood (not recorded which). The chain couples TRBV6-2 or TRBV6-3 to TRBJ2-1; D may be TRBD1 (6 bases). DNA for the CDR3: TGTGCCAGCAGTACCAGACAGGCCCGCAATGAGCAGTTCTTC. This translates into CASSTRQARNEQFF.